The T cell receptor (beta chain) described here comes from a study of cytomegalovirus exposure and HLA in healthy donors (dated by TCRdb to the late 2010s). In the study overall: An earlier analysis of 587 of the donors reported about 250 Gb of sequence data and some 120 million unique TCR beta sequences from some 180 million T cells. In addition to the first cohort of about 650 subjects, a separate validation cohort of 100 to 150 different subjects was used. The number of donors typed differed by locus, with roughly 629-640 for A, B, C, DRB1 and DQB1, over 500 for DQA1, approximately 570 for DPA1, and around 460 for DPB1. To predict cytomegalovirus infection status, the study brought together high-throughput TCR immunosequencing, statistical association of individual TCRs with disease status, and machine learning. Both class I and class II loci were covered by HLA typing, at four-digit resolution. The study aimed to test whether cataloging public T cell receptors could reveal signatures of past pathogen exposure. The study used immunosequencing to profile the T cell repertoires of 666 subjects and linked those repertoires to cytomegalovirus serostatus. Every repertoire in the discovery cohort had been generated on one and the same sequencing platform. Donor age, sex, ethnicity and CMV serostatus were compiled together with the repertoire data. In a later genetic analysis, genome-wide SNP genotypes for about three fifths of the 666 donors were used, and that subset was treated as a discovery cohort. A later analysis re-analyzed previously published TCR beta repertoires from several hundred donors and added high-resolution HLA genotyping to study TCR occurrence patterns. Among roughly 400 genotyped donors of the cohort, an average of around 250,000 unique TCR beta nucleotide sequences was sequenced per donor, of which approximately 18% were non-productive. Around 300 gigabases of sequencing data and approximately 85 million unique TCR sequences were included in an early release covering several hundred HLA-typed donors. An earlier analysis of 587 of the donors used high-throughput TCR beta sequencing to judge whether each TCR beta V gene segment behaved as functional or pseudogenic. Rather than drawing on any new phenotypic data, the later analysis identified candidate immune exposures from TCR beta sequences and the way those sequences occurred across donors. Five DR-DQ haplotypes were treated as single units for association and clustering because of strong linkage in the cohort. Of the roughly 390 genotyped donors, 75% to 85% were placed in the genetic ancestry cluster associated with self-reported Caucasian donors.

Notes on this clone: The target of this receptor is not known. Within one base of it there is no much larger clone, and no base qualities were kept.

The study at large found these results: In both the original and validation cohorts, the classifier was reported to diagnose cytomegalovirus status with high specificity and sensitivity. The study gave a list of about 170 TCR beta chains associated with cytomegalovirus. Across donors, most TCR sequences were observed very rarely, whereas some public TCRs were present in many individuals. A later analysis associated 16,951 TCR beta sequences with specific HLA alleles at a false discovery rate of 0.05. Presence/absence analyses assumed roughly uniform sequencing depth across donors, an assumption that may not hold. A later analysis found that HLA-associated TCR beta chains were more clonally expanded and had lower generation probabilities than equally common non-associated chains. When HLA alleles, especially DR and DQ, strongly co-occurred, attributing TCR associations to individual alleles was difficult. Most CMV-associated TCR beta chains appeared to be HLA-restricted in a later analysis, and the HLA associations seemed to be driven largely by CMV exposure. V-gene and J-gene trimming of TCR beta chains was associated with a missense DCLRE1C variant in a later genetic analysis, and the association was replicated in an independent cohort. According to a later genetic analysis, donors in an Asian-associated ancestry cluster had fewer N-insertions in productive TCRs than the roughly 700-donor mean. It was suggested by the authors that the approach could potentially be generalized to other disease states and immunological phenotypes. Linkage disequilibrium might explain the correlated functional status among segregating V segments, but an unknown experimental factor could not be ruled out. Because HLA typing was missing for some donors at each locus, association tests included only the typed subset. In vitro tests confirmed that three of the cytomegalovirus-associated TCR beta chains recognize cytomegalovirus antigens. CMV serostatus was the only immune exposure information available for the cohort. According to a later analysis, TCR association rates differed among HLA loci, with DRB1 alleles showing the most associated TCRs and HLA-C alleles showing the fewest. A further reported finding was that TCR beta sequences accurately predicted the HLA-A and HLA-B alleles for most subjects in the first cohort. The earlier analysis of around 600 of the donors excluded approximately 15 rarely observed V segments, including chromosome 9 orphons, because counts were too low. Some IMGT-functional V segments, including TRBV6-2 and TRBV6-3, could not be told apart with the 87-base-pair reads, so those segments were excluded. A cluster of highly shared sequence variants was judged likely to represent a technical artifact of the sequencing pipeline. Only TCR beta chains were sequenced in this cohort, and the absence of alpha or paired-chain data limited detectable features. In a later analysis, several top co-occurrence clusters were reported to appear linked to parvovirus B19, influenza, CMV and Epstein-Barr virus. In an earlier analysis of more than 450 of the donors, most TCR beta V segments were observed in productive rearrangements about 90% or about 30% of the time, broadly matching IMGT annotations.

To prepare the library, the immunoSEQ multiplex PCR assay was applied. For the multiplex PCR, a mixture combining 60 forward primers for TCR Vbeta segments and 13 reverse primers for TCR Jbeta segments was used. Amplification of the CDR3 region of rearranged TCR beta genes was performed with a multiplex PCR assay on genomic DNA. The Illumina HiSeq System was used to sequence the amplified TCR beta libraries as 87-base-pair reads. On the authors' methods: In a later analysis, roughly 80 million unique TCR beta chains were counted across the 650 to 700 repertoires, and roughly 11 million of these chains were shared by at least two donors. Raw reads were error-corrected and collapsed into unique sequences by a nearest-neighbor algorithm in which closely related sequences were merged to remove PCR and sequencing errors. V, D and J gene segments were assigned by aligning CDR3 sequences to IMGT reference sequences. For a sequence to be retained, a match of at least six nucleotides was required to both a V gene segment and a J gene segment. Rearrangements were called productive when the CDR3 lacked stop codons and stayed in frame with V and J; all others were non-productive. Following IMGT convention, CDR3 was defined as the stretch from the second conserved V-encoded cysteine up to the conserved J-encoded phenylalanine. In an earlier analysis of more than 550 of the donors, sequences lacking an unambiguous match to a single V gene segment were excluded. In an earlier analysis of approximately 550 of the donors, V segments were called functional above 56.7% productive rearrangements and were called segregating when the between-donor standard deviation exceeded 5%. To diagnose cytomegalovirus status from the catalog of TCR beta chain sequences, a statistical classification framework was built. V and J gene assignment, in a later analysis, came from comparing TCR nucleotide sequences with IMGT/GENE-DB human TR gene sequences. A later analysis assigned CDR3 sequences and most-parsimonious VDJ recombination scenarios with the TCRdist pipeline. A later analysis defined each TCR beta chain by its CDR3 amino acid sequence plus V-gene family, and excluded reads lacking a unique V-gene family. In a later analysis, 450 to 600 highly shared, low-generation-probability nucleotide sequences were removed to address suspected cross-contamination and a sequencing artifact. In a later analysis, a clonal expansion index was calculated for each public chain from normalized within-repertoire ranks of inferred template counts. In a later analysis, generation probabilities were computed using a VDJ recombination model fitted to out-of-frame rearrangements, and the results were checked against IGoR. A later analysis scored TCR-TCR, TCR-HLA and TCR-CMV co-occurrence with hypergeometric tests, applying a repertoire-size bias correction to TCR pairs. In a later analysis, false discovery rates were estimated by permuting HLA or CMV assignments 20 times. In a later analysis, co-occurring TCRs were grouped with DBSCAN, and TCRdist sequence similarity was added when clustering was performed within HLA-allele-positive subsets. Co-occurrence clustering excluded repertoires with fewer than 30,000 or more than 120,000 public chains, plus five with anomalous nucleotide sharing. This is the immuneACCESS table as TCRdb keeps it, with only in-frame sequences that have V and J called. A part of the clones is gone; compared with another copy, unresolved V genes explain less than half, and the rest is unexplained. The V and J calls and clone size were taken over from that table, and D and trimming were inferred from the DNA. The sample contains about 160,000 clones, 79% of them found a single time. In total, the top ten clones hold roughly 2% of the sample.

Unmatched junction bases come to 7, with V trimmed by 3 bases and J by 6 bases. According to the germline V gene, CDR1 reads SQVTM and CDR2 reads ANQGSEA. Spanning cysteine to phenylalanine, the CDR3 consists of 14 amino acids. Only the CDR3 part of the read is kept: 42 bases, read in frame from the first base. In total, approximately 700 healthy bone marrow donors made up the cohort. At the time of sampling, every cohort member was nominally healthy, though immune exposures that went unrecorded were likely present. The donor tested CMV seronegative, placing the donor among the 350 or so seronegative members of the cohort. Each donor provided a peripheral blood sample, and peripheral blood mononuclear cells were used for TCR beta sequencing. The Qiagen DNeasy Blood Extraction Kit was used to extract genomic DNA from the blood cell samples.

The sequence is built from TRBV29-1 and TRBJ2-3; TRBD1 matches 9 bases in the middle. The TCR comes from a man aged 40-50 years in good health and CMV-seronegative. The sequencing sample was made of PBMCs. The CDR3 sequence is CSVDPTGGGDTQYF. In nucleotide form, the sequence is TGCAGCGTTGACCCTACAGGGGGCGGGGATACGCAGTATTTT.